Presented here are 17 T cell receptor beta chains from one specimen sequenced in a study of blood T cell repertoires in COVID-19. Using immunoSEQ multiplex PCR, the repertoire was profiled, and TCRdb retains in-frame clones only, with some absent. The sample yields hundreds of thousands of clones, about 90% seen once. Sequencing input: peripheral blood. The receptors stem from a young man with active or convalescent COVID-19.

The gene calls are TRBV18 and TRBJ2-7; 7 nucleotides match TRBD2. V was clipped by 5 bases and J by 0 bases; unmatched bases: 7. Germline V lookup: CDR1 KGHSH, CDR2 LQKENI. This CDR3 contains 15 residues. CDR3 loop: CASSSSSGHSYEQYF. CDR3 sequence (DNA): TGTGCCAGCTCATCATCTAGCGGACACTCCTACGAGCAGTACTTC.

CDR3 sequence: CASSEAWTGAEKLFF. For the CDR3, the DNA is TGTGCCAGCAGTGAAGCGTGGACAGGGGCTGAAAAACTGTTTTTT. The chain employs TRBV6-1 and TRBJ1-4; 9 positions match TRBD1. The CDR3 spans 15 residues. Germline loops: CDR1 MNHNS, CDR2 SASEGT. V gave up 0 bases and J gave up 7 bases; unmatched junction bases: 3.

Comment on this clone: Other DNA sequences in this sample translate to the same CDR3. The gene calls are TRBV27 and TRBJ1-5; 7 positions agree with TRBD1. V trimming: 5 bases; J trimming: 6 bases; junction bases outside the gene matches: 4. Per germline, CDR1 MNHEY and CDR2 SMNVEV (reference sequence). The CDR3 has 13 amino acids. CDR3 DNA: TGTGCCAGCAGTCCCCCAGGGGGTCAGCCCCAGCATTTT. It translates to CASSPPGGQPQHF.

The J gene is TRBJ2-1, the V gene TRBV10-3; D perhaps matches TRBD1 (6 bases). Germline V CDR1 and CDR2: ENHRY, SYGVKD. The V end lost 4 bases, the J end lost 7 bases, and 8 bases lay between the germline ends. CDR3 size: 12 residues. For the CDR3, the DNA is TGTGCCATCAGTGTAAGGGGGAATGAGCAGTTCTTC. This translates into CAISVRGNEQFF.

V and J are TRBV6-5 and TRBJ2-7; TRBD1 might be the D (6 bases). Germline values: CDR1 MNHEY, CDR2 SVGAGI. CDR3 length equals 14 residues. V was clipped by 0 bases and J by 3 bases, with 9 bases between them. CDR3 bases: TGTGCCAGCAGTTACTCGGGGACAATCTACGAGCAGTACTTC. Translated, it gives CASSYSGTIYEQYF.

The table lists this clone with a count of one. The chain recombines TRBV15 with TRBJ1-1, with D maybe TRBD1 (6 bases). With 0 bases removed from V and 8 bases from J, the gap between germline ends came to 7 bases. This CDR3 is built from 12 residues. CDR1 and CDR2 from the germline V gene are LNHNV and YYDKDF (reference sequence). CDR3: CATSREQGEAFF. The CDR3 DNA follows: TGTGCCACCAGCAGAGAACAGGGAGAAGCTTTCTTT.

The chain employs TRBV7-2 and TRBJ1-1; D is possibly TRBD1 (6 bases). In germline, CDR1 is SGHTA, CDR2 FQGNSA. The CDR3 contains 14 residues. Trimming removed 2 bases from V and 6 bases from J, with 13 bases in between. The CDR3 sequence: CASSLKIGQSEAFF. In DNA, the CDR3 is TGTGCCAGCAGCTTAAAAATCGGACAGTCTGAAGCTTTCTTT.

The V call is TRBV11-3, the J call TRBJ2-3; possibly TRBD1 for D (5 bases). Per germline, CDR1 SGHNT and CDR2 YENEEA. The V end lost 4 bases, the J end lost 4 bases, and 12 bases lay between the germline ends. The CDR3 covers 14 residues. In DNA, the CDR3 is TGTGCCAGCAGCTCCCGACAGTCGCCAGATACGCAGTATTTT. As protein: CASSSRQSPDTQYF. The full variable domain, completed using reference TRBV11-3 and TRBJ2-3, is EAGVVQSPRYKIIEKKQPVAFWCNPISGHNTLYWYLQNLGQGPELLIRYENEEAVDDSQLPKDRFSAERLKGVDSTLKIQPAELGDSAVYLCASSSRQSPDTQYFGPGTRLTVL.

This sequence joins TRBV5-1 and TRBJ2-1; 7 bases agree with TRBD1. Germline loops: CDR1 SGHRS, CDR2 YFSETQ. CDR3 length: 18 residues. V lost 4 bases to trimming and J lost 4 bases; unmatched junction nucleotides: 17. The CDR3: CASSPSTGPGPTYNEQFF. CDR3 DNA sequence: TGCGCCAGCAGCCCGTCGACAGGGCCGGGACCAACTTACAATGAGCAGTTCTTC.

The CDR3 DNA reads as TGCGCCAGCAGCCAAGAGGTAGCGGGGGGTGTTGGCGAGCAGTACTTC. Amino acids: CASSQEVAGGVGEQYF. The V gene is TRBV4-3, the J gene TRBJ2-7; 10 nucleotides agree with TRBD2. Germline CDR1 LGHNA, CDR2 YSLEER. V shed 0 bases and J 6 bases; nucleotides not matched to a gene: 8. This CDR3 spans 16 amino acids.

This clone was seen only a few times. The V and J genes are TRBV28 and TRBJ2-7; TRBD1 matches 9 bases. The CDR3 consists of 14 residues. J gave up 2 bases and V 6 bases, and 5 bases lay outside the gene matches. From germline, CDR1 is MDHEN and CDR2 SYDVKM. CDR3: CASSPGQGTYEQYF. The CDR3, as DNA: TGTGCCAGCAGCCCGGGACAGGGAACCTACGAGCAGTACTTC. Filled out from reference TRBV28 and TRBJ2-7, the complete variable domain reads DVKVTQSSRYLVKRTGEKVFLECVQDMDHENMFWYRQDPGLGLRLIYFSYDVKMKEKGDIPEGYSVSREKKERFSLILESASTNQTSMYLCASSPGQGTYEQYFGPGTRLTVT.

This chain joins TRBV6-5 and TRBJ2-1; weak D call: TRBD2 (6 bases). V was pared by 8 bases and J by 7 bases, with 15 bases between. CDR3 length equals 13 residues. Germline values: CDR1 MNHEY, CDR2 SVGAGI. The CDR3 reads CASGTRLGNEQFF. The CDR3 DNA is TGTGCCAGCGGGACGAGACTAGGAAATGAGCAGTTCTTC.

The chain combines TRBV28 with TRBJ2-3, with 7 bases that match TRBD1. The CDR3 is made up of 15 amino acids. Germline V CDR1 and CDR2: MDHEN, SYDVKM. The V segment lost 3 bases and the J segment 2 bases; nucleotides outside the gene matches: 5. CDR3 amino acids: CASSLLTGITDTQYF. The CDR3 nucleotides are TGTGCCAGCAGTTTGTTGACAGGGATCACAGATACGCAGTATTTT. Drawing the rest from reference TRBV28 and TRBJ2-3, the complete variable domain is DVKVTQSSRYLVKRTGEKVFLECVQDMDHENMFWYRQDPGLGLRLIYFSYDVKMKEKGDIPEGYSVSREKKERFSLILESASTNQTSMYLCASSLLTGITDTQYFGPGTRLTVL.

The sample holds a few counts of this clone. The genes are TRBV18 and TRBJ1-5; D perhaps matches TRBD1 (6 bases). The CDR3 is 17 residues long. Trimming took 0 bases from V and 5 from J, leaving 17 bases between them. From germline, CDR1 is KGHSH and CDR2 LQKENI. DNA for the CDR3: TGTGCCAGCTCACCACCTAGTATCCGGGACAAAGATCAGCCCCAGCATTTT. Translation: CASSPPSIRDKDQPQHF.

This chain links TRBV2 with TRBJ2-7; 9 nucleotides align to TRBD1. The J segment lost 6 bases and the V segment lost 8 bases, leaving 5 bases of the junction unmatched. The CDR3 totals 12 residues. Per germline, CDR1 SNHLY and CDR2 FYNNEI. The CDR3 protein is CASGDRAREQYF. The CDR3 region has the DNA TGTGCCAGCGGGGACAGGGCCCGCGAGCAGTACTTC.

This clone appeared a single time. The V call is TRBV12-3 or TRBV12-4, the J call TRBJ1-2; no clear D. The ends were cut back, 8 bases at V and 4 bases at J, with 8 bases in the middle. The CDR3 length is 11 residues. The CDR3 nucleotides are TGTGCCAGCGGCCGTCTCTATGGCTACACCTTC. Residues: CASGRLYGYTF.

This chain links TRBV6-5 with TRBJ2-7, with D possibly being TRBD1 (5 bases). From germline, CDR1 is MNHEY and CDR2 SVGAGI. The CDR3 covers 14 residues. With 6 bases removed from V and 2 bases from J, the gap between germline ends came to 14 bases. As DNA, the CDR3 is TGTGCCAGCAGGGATGGGGCAGGGCCCTACGAGCAGTACTTC. It specifies CASRDGAGPYEQYF.